A single sample is the source of the 7 T cell receptor beta chains below, sequenced in a study of shared clonotypes between healthy human individuals. TCRdb's copy holds only in-frame clones and misses some; the assay was immunoSEQ multiplex PCR. Here the sample spans under 2,500,000 clones, almost 96% being singletons. The source material was naive CD4+ T cells sorted from blood. As for subset: CD45RA+ positively selected. These receptors all stem from a man between 18 and 35 years old in good health.

The chain employs TRBV7-3 and TRBJ2-2, with TRBD1 matching over 10 bases. V trimming: 1 base; J trimming: 7 bases; junction bases outside the gene matches: 21. Germline lookup yields CDR1 SGHTA and CDR2 FQGTGA. CDR3 length equals 21 residues. The CDR3 spells CASSLRNRDRGHLNRNGELFF. CDR3 DNA: TGTGCCAGCAGCTTAAGGAACCGGGACAGGGGCCACCTTAATCGCAACGGGGAGCTGTTTTTT. The full variable domain, with the rest looked up from reference TRBV7-3 and TRBJ2-2, is GAGVSQTPSNKVTEKGKYVELRCDPISGHTALYWYRQSLGQGPEFLIYFQGTGAADDSGLPNDRFFAVRPEGSVSTLKIQRTERGDSAVYLCASSLRNRDRGHLNRNGELFFGEGSRLTVL.

The chain employs TRBV6-1 and TRBJ2-2; 10 nucleotides line up with TRBD2. The V segment lost 4 bases and the J segment 6 bases; nucleotides outside the gene matches: 5. The CDR3 loop spans 15 amino acids. Germline-derived CDR1 and CDR2 are MNHNS and SASEGT. CDR3 bases: TGTGCCAGCAGTGGGCTAGCGGGAGTCCCCGGGGAGCTGTTTTTT. This sequence encodes CASSGLAGVPGELFF.

The chain couples TRBV5-1 to TRBJ1-2; D gene unclear. V was pared by 4 bases and J by 2 bases, with 21 bases between. The germline gives CDR1 SGHRS, CDR2 YFSETQ. The CDR3 covers 17 residues. CDR3 loop: CASSPPSGGSINYGYTF. CDR3 DNA: TGCGCCAGCAGCCCCCCCTCGGGTGGGTCGATAAACTATGGCTACACCTTC. Looking up the rest from reference TRBV5-1 and TRBJ1-2 gives the full variable domain: KAGVTQTPRYLIKTRGQQVTLSCSPISGHRSVSWYQQTPGQGLQFLFEYFSETQRNKGNFPGRFSGRQFSNSRSEMNVSTLELGDSALYLCASSPPSGGSINYGYTFGSGTRLTVV.

The rearrangement links TRBV6-6 to TRBJ1-6; 11 positions match TRBD1. The V gene's germline CDR1 is MNHNY and CDR2 SVGAGI (reference sequence). CDR3 length: 16 amino acids. J gave up 10 bases and V 5 bases, and 10 bases lay outside the gene matches. The CDR3 coding sequence is TGTGCCAGCAGTGCTACACCGGACAGGGGGCAATCACCCCTCCACTTT. Residues: CASSATPDRGQSPLHF.

V gene TRBV7-9 combines with J gene TRBJ1-4; D not resolved. This CDR3 region has 13 residues. Germline CDR1 and CDR2: SEHNR and FQNEAQ (reference sequence). V was pared by 5 bases and J by 5 bases, with 9 bases between. The CDR3 protein is CASSPRANEKLFF. The CDR3, as DNA: TGTGCCAGCAGCCCCCGGGCGAATGAAAAACTGTTTTTT.

The V call is TRBV6-5, the J call TRBJ2-1; the D gene is possibly TRBD1 (5 bases). Trimming left V 5 bases short and J 2 bases short, with 13 bases between. Germline assignment: CDR1 MNHEY and CDR2 SVGAGI. This CDR3 comprises 15 residues. In DNA form, the CDR3 reads TGTGCCAGCAGTCGCGGACAAGTAGCCTACAATGAGCAGTTCTTC. Its protein is CASSRGQVAYNEQFF.

This chain joins TRBV10-3 and TRBJ2-3, with 14 bases that match TRBD2. J lost 6 bases, V lost 6 bases, and 8 bases had no gene match. The V gene's germline CDR1 is ENHRY and CDR2 SYGVKD. This CDR3 is built from 16 residues. The DNA for the CDR3 is TGTGCCATCAGGGATAATAGACTAGCGGGAGGGGATACGCAGTATTTT. Protein sequence: CAIRDNRLAGGDTQYF.